This T cell receptor beta chain was retrieved from a study of T cell repertoires in cytomegalovirus infection. Study-level background: CMV epitopes used comprised recently identified HLA-C-restricted ones and well-studied HLA-B-restricted ones. Evidence of both CMV infection and a matching HLA type came from public TCR beta signatures. The study's findings and limits: The cumulative frequency of public TCR beta families distinguished individuals who carried CMV together with the relevant HLA. HLA-C-restricted TCR beta clonotypes specific for CMV led the ex vivo response.

This clonotype was observed many times. Its antigen is undetermined. The V end lost 0 bases, the J end lost 4 bases, and 12 bases lay between the germline ends. CDR3 size: 15 residues. From germline, CDR1 is LGHNA and CDR2 YSLEER. Each CDR3 protein gets one entry after TCRdb re-called the reads with MiXCR. The repertoire includes over 45,000 distinct CDR3 sequences, around 20% of them detected once, and about 25% sits in the top ten. V gene TRBV4-3 combines with J gene TRBJ1-1; D remains ambiguous. This material consisted of CD8+ T cells from cultured PBMCs, taken from culture after CMV antigen stimulation. The sequence came from a human donor in good health (CMV status not recorded). Some clones in this sample may be carry-over from other donors' samples. CDR3 region: CASSQDLDGGTEAFF. DNA of the CDR3: TGCGCCAGCAGCCAAGATCTGGACGGAGGCACTGAAGCTTTCTTT.